This TCR beta chain was found in a study of cytomegalovirus exposure and HLA in healthy donors. With 60 Vbeta and 13 Jbeta primers, the PCR was carried out. Per the study methods: The count from a later analysis was tens of millions of unique TCR beta chains, approximately 9.9 million of them shared. Method: immunoSEQ multiplex PCR; TCRdb's copy keeps in-frame clones and lacks some. V, J and clone size reflect that table, while D and trimming were determined from the DNA. Its table lists 30,000 to 35,000 clones. Concerning this clone: The antigen is not known.

Study conclusions and caveats: TCR beta sequences reportedly predicted most subjects' HLA-A and HLA-B alleles accurately. Association of a missense DCLRE1C variant with TCR beta V- and J-gene trimming was reported in a later analysis.

CDR1 is SGHRS, CDR2 YFSETQ, per germline. The V segment lost 4 bases and the J segment 3 bases; nucleotides outside the gene matches: 5. The CDR3 has 14 amino acids. Healthy bone marrow donors supplied every sample. The chain carries TRBV5-1 and TRBJ1-1; 8 bases match TRBD1. This clonotype was obtained from a woman aged 40 to 50 in good health and CMV-seropositive. The specimen sequenced was PBMCs. CDR3: CASSIQGGDTEAFF. CDR3 in DNA: TGCGCCAGCAGCATACAGGGGGGTGACACTGAAGCTTTCTTT.